The 27 T cell receptor beta chains given below trace back to one sample, sequenced in a study of T-cell reconstitution after alpha-beta-depleted transplantation in children. TCRbeta library construction was performed incorporating unique molecular identifiers. TCRdb reanalysed the PCR reads using MiXCR and keeps one entry per CDR3 protein. The table has roughly 610,000 distinct CDR3 sequences, about 10% seen once. Here the sequenced sample was PBMCs from the stem cell graft donor, taken from the stem cell graft. The receptors stem from a human donor who donated a stem cell graft to a child with acute myeloid leukemia.

The chain uses TRBV5-6 and TRBJ2-2; the D gene is possibly TRBD2 (6 bases). Germline CDR1 is SGHDT and CDR2 is YYEEEE. Trimming pared 0 bases from V and 2 bases from J, leaving 11 bases between. There are 16 residues in the CDR3. The CDR3: CASSLALADNTGELFF. Written as DNA, the CDR3 is TGTGCCAGCAGCTTGGCACTAGCTGACAACACCGGGGAGCTGTTTTTT.

As regards this clonotype: A much larger clone differs from this one at a single base, so this may be a read error. V and J are TRBV6-2 or TRBV6-3 and TRBJ2-7; 15 nucleotides match TRBD2. The CDR3 consists of 15 residues. CDR1 and CDR2 (germline): MNHEY, SVGEGT. V shed 6 bases, J shed 9 bases, and the junction held 9 bases outside the gene matches. CDR3 sequence: CASRPGLAGGFGQYF. The CDR3 region has the DNA TGTGCCAGCAGACCCGGACTAGCGGGAGGGTTCGGGCAGTACTTC.

This sequence joins TRBV5-5 and TRBJ1-5; the D gene is possibly TRBD1 (6 bases). The germline V gene has CDR1 SGHKS and CDR2 YYEKEE (reference sequence). Trimming pared 2 bases from V and 8 bases from J, leaving 14 bases between. This CDR3 comprises 14 residues. CDR3 loop: CASSLQGFPEPQHF. CDR3 DNA sequence: TGTGCCAGCAGCTTACAGGGCTTTCCGGAGCCCCAGCATTTT.

This rearrangement joins TRBV11-2 to TRBJ2-7; no clear D. Trimming shortened V by 5 bases and J by 0 bases, and 26 bases separated the two germline ends. The germline gives CDR1 SGHAT, CDR2 FQNNGV. The CDR3 spans 19 residues. CDR3 nucleotides: TGTGCCAGCAGCCCCCCTCGAGCCTCCGCGTACCCCAACTCCTACGAGCAGTACTTC. It encodes CASSPPRASAYPNSYEQYF.

This clonotype has at least ten counts. This chain links TRBV12-3 or TRBV12-4 with TRBJ2-5; possible D gene TRBD2, 5 bases. With 3 bases removed from V and 5 bases from J, the gap between germline ends came to 10 bases. The CDR3 consists of 13 residues. For the CDR3, the DNA is TGTGCCAGCAGTTTCGGTCTAGCCGAGACCCAGTACTTC. It translates to CASSFGLAETQYF.

Here the CDR3 DNA reads TGTGCCAGCAGCTTACGGGGACTTAGGCTTGAGCAGTTCTTC. This codes for CASSLRGLRLEQFF. This chain uses TRBV7-2 with TRBJ2-1, with D possibly TRBD2 on 6 matching bases. Germline-derived CDR1 and CDR2 are SGHTA and FQGNSA. The V and J ends lost 2 bases and 9 bases respectively, with 14 bases between them. CDR3 size: 14 residues.

The V call is TRBV5-1, the J call TRBJ2-5, with 9 bases that match TRBD2. This CDR3 region has 15 residues. With 5 bases clipped from V and 2 bases from J, the junction kept 7 bases outside the gene matches. The germline V gene has CDR1 SGHRS and CDR2 YFSETQ. The DNA for the CDR3 is TGCGCCAGCAGACGGAATAGCGGGAGTCAAGAGACCCAGTACTTC. It encodes CASRRNSGSQETQYF. The variable domain in full, completed from reference TRBV5-1 and TRBJ2-5, reads KAGVTQTPRYLIKTRGQQVTLSCSPISGHRSVSWYQQTPGQGLQFLFEYFSETQRNKGNFPGRFSGRQFSNSRSEMNVSTLELGDSALYLCASRRNSGSQETQYFGPGTRLLVL.

The V call is TRBV20-1, the J call TRBJ2-7; TRBD2 aligns across 10 bases. Germline assignment: CDR1 DFQATT and CDR2 SNEGSKA (reference sequence). V lost 6 bases, J lost 6 bases, and 11 bases stayed unmatched. This CDR3 region has 14 residues. The CDR3 DNA is TGCAGTGCAATACCCCTAGCGGGAGTGATCGAGCAGTACTTC. It specifies CSAIPLAGVIEQYF.

This clonotype was found many times. V is TRBV9 and J is TRBJ1-2; no firm D call. CDR1 and CDR2 (germline): SGDLS, YYNGEE. Trimming took off 4 bases at V and 3 bases at J, with 10 bases between the two ends. This CDR3 has 13 amino acids. The CDR3 DNA is TGTGCCAGCAGCTCCTTGAGCGACTATGGCTACACCTTC. Protein sequence: CASSSLSDYGYTF.

The V and J genes are TRBV20-1 and TRBJ2-5; a weak D match, TRBD2 (5 bases). The CDR3 covers 14 residues. Between the trimmed V and J ends, which lost 6 bases and 5 bases, there was a span of 19 bases. Per germline, CDR1 DFQATT and CDR2 SNEGSKA (reference sequence). CDR3 loop: CSARSGHGVETQYF. DNA of the CDR3: TGCAGTGCGCGAAGTGGGCACGGGGTGGAGACCCAGTACTTC.

This chain connects TRBV7-6 to TRBJ2-7; 7 bases are a match to TRBD1. The V segment lost 5 bases and the J segment 4 bases; nucleotides outside the gene matches: 8. In germline, CDR1 is SGHVS, CDR2 FNYEAQ. The length of the CDR3 is 14 residues. CDR3 in amino acids: CASSPRGQIYEQYF. The CDR3 DNA reads as TGTGCCAGCAGCCCCCGGGGACAGATTTACGAGCAGTACTTC.

This clonotype was seen more than once but under ten times. The genes are TRBV6-5 and TRBJ1-5; 8 nucleotides match TRBD1. The ends lost 2 bases at V and 1 base at J; junction bases unmatched: 7. The CDR3 loop spans 17 amino acids. Per the germline V gene, CDR1 is MNHEY and CDR2 is SVGAGI. This chain's CDR3 is CASSYPRDRGSNQPQHF. DNA for the CDR3: TGTGCCAGCAGTTACCCCCGTGACAGGGGAAGCAATCAGCCCCAGCATTTT.

The table lists this clonotype with many counts. The genes are TRBV4-2 and TRBJ1-2, with no clear D. CDR3 length equals 15 residues. CDR1 LGHNA and CDR2 YNFKEQ come from the germline V gene. The ends were cut back, 0 bases at V and 4 bases at J, with 12 bases in the middle. The DNA of the CDR3 is TGTGCCAGCAGCCAAGAAATGGGAAATGGCTATGGCTACACCTTC. Amino acid sequence: CASSQEMGNGYGYTF.

This sequence joins TRBV11-1 and TRBJ2-7, with 13 bases lining up with TRBD2. V was pared by 4 bases and J by 1 base, with 10 bases of the junction left unmatched. This CDR3 has 18 residues. Germline-derived CDR1 and CDR2 are SGHAT and FQDESV (reference sequence). The CDR3 here is CASSYVPGGLAGSYEQYF. The CDR3 nucleotides are TGTGCCAGCAGCTATGTACCGGGGGGACTAGCGGGGTCCTACGAGCAGTACTTC.

The rearrangement joins TRBV7-9 to TRBJ2-7, with D possibly TRBD1 on 5 matching bases. Germline assignment: CDR1 SEHNR and CDR2 FQNEAQ (reference sequence). V shed 5 bases and J shed 0 bases, with 17 bases lying between them. This CDR3 contains 16 residues. The CDR3 loop reads CASSGTDSALSYEQYF. CDR3 coding DNA: TGTGCCAGCAGCGGAACCGACAGCGCCCTCTCCTACGAGCAGTACTTC.

The J gene is TRBJ2-7, the V gene TRBV19; possibly TRBD1 or TRBD2 for D (5 bases each). Per germline, CDR1 LNHDA and CDR2 SQIVND (reference sequence). This CDR3 contains 14 residues. V lost 7 bases, J lost 2 bases, and 15 bases lay in between. DNA for the CDR3: TGTGCCAGTAAATTAGCCGAGGGGACCTACGAGCAGTACTTC. Translated: CASKLAEGTYEQYF.

This clonotype showed up many times. The chain carries TRBV29-1 and TRBJ2-7; D is perhaps TRBD1 (6 bases). The V end was cut by 5 bases, the J end by 5 bases, with 13 bases between. The germline gives CDR1 SQVTM, CDR2 ANQGSEA. The length of the CDR3 is 12 residues. The CDR3 bases are TGCAGCGTTCCAGGGGCAGCGGACGAGCAGTACTTC. Translation gives CSVPGAADEQYF.

The rearrangement links TRBV5-1 to TRBJ2-1, with D tentatively TRBD2 (6 bases). V lost 4 bases and J lost 9, with 11 bases in between. Germline CDR1 SGHRS, CDR2 YFSETQ. The CDR3 loop spans 12 amino acids. For the CDR3, the DNA is TGCGCCAGCAGCCCGGGAGCAGGTGAGCAGTTCTTC. It codes for CASSPGAGEQFF.

There are a few counts of this clonotype. The chain carries TRBV9 and TRBJ2-2, with D perhaps given as TRBD1 or TRBD2 (6 bases each). The V gene lost 2 bases and the J gene lost 5 bases, with 19 bases spanning the gap. This CDR3 is 17 amino acids long. CDR1 and CDR2 from the germline V gene are SGDLS and YYNGEE. The CDR3 region has the DNA TGTGCCAGCAGCGTTTCGGGAGACAGGCGGAGAACCGGGGAGCTGTTTTTT. The encoded protein is CASSVSGDRRRTGELFF.

This clonotype has at least ten counts. The genes are TRBV2 and TRBJ2-5; perhaps D is TRBD1 or TRBD2 (5 bases each). The CDR3 spans 16 residues. In germline, CDR1 is SNHLY, CDR2 FYNNEI. Trimming cost V 6 bases and J 2 bases, with 19 bases left between them. Written as DNA, the CDR3 is TGTGCCAGCAGGCAGGGACGGACTTCCCATCAAGAGACCCAGTACTTC. Translating it yields CASRQGRTSHQETQYF.

This clonotype occurred a few times. The gene calls are TRBV29-1 and TRBJ1-5; D ambiguous. Germline CDR1 and CDR2: SQVTM and ANQGSEA. The CDR3 runs to 14 residues. The germline V and J ends were trimmed by 5 bases and 7 bases, with 18 bases remaining between them. The CDR3 DNA follows: TGCAGCGTTACAGTTCCAGGTGACCGCCAGCCCCAGCATTTT. This codes for CSVTVPGDRQPQHF.

The sample holds a few counts of this clonotype. This chain links TRBV3-1 with TRBJ2-5, with 8 bases aligning to TRBD2. The CDR3 runs to 15 residues. The germline CDR1 and CDR2 sequences are LGHDT and YNNKEL (reference sequence). Losses at the gene ends were 0 bases for V and 5 bases for J; bases not matched to a gene: 5. CDR3 in amino acids: CASSQDQASGETQYF. CDR3 DNA sequence: TGTGCCAGCAGCCAAGATCAGGCTAGCGGGGAGACCCAGTACTTC.

The chain uses TRBV28 and TRBJ2-5; TRBD2 agrees at 7 bases. V trimming: 7 bases; J trimming: 4 bases; junction bases outside the gene matches: 6. Germline lookup yields CDR1 MDHEN and CDR2 SYDVKM. The CDR3 has 13 amino acids. The CDR3 protein is CASNGGSRETQYF. In nucleotides, the CDR3 is TGTGCCAGCAACGGCGGGAGTAGAGAGACCCAGTACTTC. The variable domain in full, with the rest retrieved from reference TRBV28 and TRBJ2-5, is DVKVTQSSRYLVKRTGEKVFLECVQDMDHENMFWYRQDPGLGLRLIYFSYDVKMKEKGDIPEGYSVSREKKERFSLILESASTNQTSMYLCASNGGSRETQYFGPGTRLLVL.

V gene TRBV20-1 combines with J gene TRBJ2-3, with 8 nucleotides matching TRBD2. CDR3 length: 15 residues. V lost 6 bases and J lost 2; bases outside the gene matches: 10. The germline CDR1 and CDR2 sequences are DFQATT and SNEGSKA (reference sequence). CDR3 sequence reads: CSASSGSRPTDTQYF. Here the CDR3 DNA reads TGCAGTGCCTCGAGCGGGAGTAGGCCCACAGATACGCAGTATTTT.

Ten or more counts support this clonotype. V usage is TRBV20-1 and J usage is TRBJ2-3; 10 bases are a match to TRBD2. Germline V gene sequence: CDR1 DFQATT, CDR2 SNEGSKA (reference sequence). Losses at the gene ends were 6 bases for V and 4 bases for J; bases not matched to a gene: 13. The length of the CDR3 is 16 residues. CDR3 protein: CSARTSGELGPDTQYF. CDR3 nucleotides: TGCAGTGCCCGGACTAGCGGAGAGCTCGGTCCAGATACGCAGTATTTT.

This chain connects TRBV20-1 to TRBJ2-1, with TRBD2 matching over 11 bases. Germline trimming cut 3 bases from V and 7 bases from J; bases unmatched to any gene: 8. CDR1 DFQATT and CDR2 SNEGSKA come from the germline V gene (reference sequence). The CDR3 covers 15 residues. The CDR3 sequence: CSASLIAGGRNEQFF. CDR3 DNA: TGCAGTGCTAGCCTCATAGCGGGAGGGAGAAATGAGCAGTTCTTC.

The CDR3 nucleotides are TGCAGTGCTAGATCTAGCGGGATGGTATACGAGCAGTACTTC. This codes for CSARSSGMVYEQYF. The chain has TRBV20-1 and TRBJ2-7; 9 positions match TRBD2. Unmatched junction bases numbered 6, after V lost 2 bases and J lost 4 bases. Germline V gives CDR1 DFQATT, CDR2 SNEGSKA (reference sequence). The CDR3 is made up of 14 amino acids.